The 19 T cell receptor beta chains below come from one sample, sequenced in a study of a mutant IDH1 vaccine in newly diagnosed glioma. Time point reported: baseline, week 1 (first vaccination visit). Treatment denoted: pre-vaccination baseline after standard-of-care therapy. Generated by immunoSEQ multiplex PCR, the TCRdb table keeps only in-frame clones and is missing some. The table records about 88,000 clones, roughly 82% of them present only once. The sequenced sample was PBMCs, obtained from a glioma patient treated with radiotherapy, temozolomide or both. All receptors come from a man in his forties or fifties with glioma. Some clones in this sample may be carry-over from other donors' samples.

CDR3 coding DNA: TGTGCCTGGCCGCGAGGAGGGAACACCGGGGAGCTGTTTTTT. It specifies CAWPRGGNTGELFF. This rearrangement joins TRBV30 to TRBJ2-2; perhaps TRBD2 as D (5 bases). CDR3 length equals 14 residues. Per the germline V gene, CDR1 is GTSNPN and CDR2 is SVGIG (reference sequence). V was cut by 5 bases and J by 1 base, with 11 bases left in between. Variable domain in full (rest from reference TRBV30 and TRBJ2-2): SQTIHQWPATLVQPVGSPLSLECTVEGTSNPNLYWYRQAAGRGLQLLFYSVGIGQISSEVPQNLSASRPQDRQFILSSKKLLLSDSGFYLCAWPRGGNTGELFFGEGSRLTVL.

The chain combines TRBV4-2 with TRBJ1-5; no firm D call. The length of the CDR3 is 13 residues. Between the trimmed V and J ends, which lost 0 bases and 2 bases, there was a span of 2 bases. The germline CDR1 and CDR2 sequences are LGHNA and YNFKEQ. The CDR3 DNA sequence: TGTGCCAGCAGCCAAGACGGCAATCAGCCCCAGCATTTT. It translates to CASSQDGNQPQHF.

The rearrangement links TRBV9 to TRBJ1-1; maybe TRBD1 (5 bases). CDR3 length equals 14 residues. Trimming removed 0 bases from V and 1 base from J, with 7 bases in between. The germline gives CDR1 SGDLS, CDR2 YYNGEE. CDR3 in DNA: TGTGCCAGCAGCGTAGTAACAGGGAACACTGAAGCTTTCTTT. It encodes CASSVVTGNTEAFF.

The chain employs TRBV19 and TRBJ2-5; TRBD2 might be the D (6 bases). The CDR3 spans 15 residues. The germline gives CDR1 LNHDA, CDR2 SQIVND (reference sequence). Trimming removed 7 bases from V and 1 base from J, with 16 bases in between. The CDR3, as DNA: TGTGCCAGTAACGACGGGGGACTCTTCCAAGAGACCCAGTACTTC. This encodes CASNDGGLFQETQYF.

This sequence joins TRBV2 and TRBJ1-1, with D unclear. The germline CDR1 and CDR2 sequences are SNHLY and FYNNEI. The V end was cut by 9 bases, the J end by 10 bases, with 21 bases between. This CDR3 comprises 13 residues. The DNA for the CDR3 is TGTGCCAGTTCGGGCAGCCCCGGGGTCGGAGCTTTCTTT. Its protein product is CASSGSPGVGAFF.

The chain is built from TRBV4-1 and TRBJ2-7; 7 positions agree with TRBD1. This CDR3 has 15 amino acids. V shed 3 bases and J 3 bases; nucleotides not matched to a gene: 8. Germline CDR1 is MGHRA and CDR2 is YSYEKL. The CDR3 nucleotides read TGCGCCAGCAGCCAGACCGGGACAGAGAGCTACGAGCAGTACTTC. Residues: CASSQTGTESYEQYF.

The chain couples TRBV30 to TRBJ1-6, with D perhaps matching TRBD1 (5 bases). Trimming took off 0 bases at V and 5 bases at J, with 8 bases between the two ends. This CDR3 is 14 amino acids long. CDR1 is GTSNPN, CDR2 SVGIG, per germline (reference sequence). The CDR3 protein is CAWSVNRNNSPLHF. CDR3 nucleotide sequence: TGTGCCTGGAGTGTAAACAGGAATAATTCACCCCTCCACTTT. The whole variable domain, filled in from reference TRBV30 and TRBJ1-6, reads SQTIHQWPATLVQPVGSPLSLECTVEGTSNPNLYWYRQAAGRGLQLLFYSVGIGQISSEVPQNLSASRPQDRQFILSSKKLLLSDSGFYLCAWSVNRNNSPLHFGNGTRLTVT.

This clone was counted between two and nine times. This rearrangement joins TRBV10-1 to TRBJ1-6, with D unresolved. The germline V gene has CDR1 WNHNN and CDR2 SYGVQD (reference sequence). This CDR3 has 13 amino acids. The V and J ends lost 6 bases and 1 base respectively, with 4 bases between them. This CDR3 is CASRESYNSPLHF. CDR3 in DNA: TGCGCCAGCAGGGAATCCTATAATTCACCCCTCCACTTT.

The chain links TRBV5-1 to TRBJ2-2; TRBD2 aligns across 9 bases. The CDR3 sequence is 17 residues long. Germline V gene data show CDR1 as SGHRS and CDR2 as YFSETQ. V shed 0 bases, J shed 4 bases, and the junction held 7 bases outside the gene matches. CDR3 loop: CASSLAAGGRGTGELFF. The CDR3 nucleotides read TGCGCCAGCAGCTTGGCGGCGGGGGGGCGCGGCACCGGGGAGCTGTTTTTT. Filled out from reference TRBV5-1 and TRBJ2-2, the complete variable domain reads KAGVTQTPRYLIKTRGQQVTLSCSPISGHRSVSWYQQTPGQGLQFLFEYFSETQRNKGNFPGRFSGRQFSNSRSEMNVSTLELGDSALYLCASSLAAGGRGTGELFFGEGSRLTVL.

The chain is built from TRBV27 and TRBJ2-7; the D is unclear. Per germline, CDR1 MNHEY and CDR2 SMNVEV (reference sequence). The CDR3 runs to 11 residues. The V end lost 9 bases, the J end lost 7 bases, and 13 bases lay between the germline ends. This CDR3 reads CASSRFDEQYF. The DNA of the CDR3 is TGTGCCAGTAGCAGGTTCGATGAGCAGTACTTC.

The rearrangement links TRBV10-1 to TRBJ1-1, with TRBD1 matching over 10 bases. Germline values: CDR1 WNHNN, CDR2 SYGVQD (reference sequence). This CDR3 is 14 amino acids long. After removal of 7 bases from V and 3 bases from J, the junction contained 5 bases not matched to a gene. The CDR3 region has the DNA TGCGCCAGCACTCCGGGACAGGGGCACACTGAAGCTTTCTTT. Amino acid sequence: CASTPGQGHTEAFF.

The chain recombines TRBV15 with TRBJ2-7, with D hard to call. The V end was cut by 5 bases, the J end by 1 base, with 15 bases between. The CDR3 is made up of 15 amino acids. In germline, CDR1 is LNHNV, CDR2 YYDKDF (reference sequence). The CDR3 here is CATSPRGSVSYEQYF. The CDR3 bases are TGTGCCACCAGCCCCCGTGGCTCAGTTTCCTACGAGCAGTACTTC.

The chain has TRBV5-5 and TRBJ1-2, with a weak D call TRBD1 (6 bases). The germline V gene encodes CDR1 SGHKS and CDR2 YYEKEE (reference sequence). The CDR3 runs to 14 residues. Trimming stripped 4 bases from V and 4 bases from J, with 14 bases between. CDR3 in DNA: TGTGCCAGCAGCGCTGGGGGGGGGCTCTATGGCTACACCTTC. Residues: CASSAGGGLYGYTF.

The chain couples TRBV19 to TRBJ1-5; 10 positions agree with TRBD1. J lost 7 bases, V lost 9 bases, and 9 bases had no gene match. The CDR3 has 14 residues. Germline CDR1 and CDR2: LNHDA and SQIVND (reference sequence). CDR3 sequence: CASTGTGAKQPQHF. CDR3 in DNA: TGTGCCAGCACCGGGACAGGGGCCAAGCAGCCCCAGCATTTT. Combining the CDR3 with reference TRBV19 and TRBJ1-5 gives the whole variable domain DGGITQSPKYLFRKEGQNVTLSCEQNLNHDAMYWYRQDPGQGLRLIYYSQIVNDFQKGDIAEGYSVSREKKESFPLTVTSAQKNPTAFYLCASTGTGAKQPQHFGDGTRLSIL.

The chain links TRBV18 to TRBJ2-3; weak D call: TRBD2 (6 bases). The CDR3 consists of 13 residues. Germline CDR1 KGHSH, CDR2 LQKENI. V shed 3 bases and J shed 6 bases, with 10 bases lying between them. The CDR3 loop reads CASSPSRGDTQYF. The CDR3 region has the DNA TGTGCCAGCTCACCGAGCCGGGGGGATACGCAGTATTTT.

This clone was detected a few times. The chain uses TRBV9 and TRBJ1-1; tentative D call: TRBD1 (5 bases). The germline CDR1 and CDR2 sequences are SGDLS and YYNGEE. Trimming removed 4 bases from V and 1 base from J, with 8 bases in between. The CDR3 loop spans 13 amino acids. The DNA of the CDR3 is TGTGCCAGCAGCCTTGGACAGAACACTGAAGCTTTCTTT. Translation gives CASSLGQNTEAFF.

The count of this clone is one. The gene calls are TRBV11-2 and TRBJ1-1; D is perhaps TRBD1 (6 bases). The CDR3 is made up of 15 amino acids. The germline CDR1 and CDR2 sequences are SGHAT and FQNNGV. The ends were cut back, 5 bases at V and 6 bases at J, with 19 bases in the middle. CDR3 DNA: TGTGCCAGCAGCGAACGGGGGGGGCGAGGGTCTGAAGCTTTCTTT. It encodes CASSERGGRGSEAFF.

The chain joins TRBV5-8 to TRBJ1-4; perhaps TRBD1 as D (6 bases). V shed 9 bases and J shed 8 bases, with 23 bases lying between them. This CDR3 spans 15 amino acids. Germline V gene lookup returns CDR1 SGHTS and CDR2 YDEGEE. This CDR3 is CANTGMGRFGEKLFF. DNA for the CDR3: TGTGCCAACACAGGGATGGGGAGGTTCGGAGAAAAACTGTTTTTT.

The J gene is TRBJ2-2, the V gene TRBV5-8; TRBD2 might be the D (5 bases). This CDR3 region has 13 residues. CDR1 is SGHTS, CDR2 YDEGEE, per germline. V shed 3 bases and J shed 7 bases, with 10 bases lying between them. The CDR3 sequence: CASSSDFDGELFF. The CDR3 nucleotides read TGTGCCAGCAGCTCGGACTTCGACGGGGAGCTGTTTTTT.